A single sample gave rise to the 24 T cell receptor beta chains below, sequenced in a study of T cells expressing NK-cell markers. TCRdb re-called the 5' RACE reads and shows each CDR3 protein once, DNA omitted. The sample shows about 460,000 distinct CDR3 sequences, and more than 1.4% sits with its ten largest clones. Sequencing was done on a sample of blood T cells: a sorted CD56 or NKG2C T cell subset, CD4+ or CD8+ T cells, or bulk PBMC T cells (not recorded which). The receptor set was obtained from a woman aged 45-65 years in good health.

This sequence joins TRBV12-3 or TRBV12-4 and TRBJ2-3. CDR3 length: 11 amino acids. The CDR3 sequence is CASGLGDTQYF.

V is TRBV5-1 and J is TRBJ2-7. This CDR3 has 13 residues. CDR1 and CDR2 from the germline V gene are SGHRS and YFSETQ. The CDR3 spells CASRLVPSYEQYF.

V usage is TRBV7-3 and J usage is TRBJ2-5; TCRdb returns TRBD2, unconfirmable since there is no DNA. The CDR3 is made up of 19 amino acids. Germline V CDR1 and CDR2: SGHTA, FQGTGA. CDR3 residues: CASSYLLAGVTPAQETQYF. The full variable domain, with the rest looked up from reference TRBV7-3 and TRBJ2-5, is GAGVSQTPSNKVTEKGKYVELRCDPISGHTALYWYRQSLGQGPEFLIYFQGTGAADDSGLPNDRFFAVRPEGSVSTLKIQRTERGDSAVYLCASSYLLAGVTPAQETQYFGPGTRLLVL.

This chain uses TRBV21-1 with TRBJ2-3; TCRdb picks TRBD1, but there is no DNA to check that call. TRBV21-1 is designated a pseudogene. This CDR3 contains 16 residues. The CDR3 protein is CASSKRGPSPVNTQYF.

The chain carries TRBV5-4 and TRBJ2-2. The CDR3 contains 15 residues. Per the germline V gene, CDR1 is SGHNT and CDR2 is YYREEE (reference sequence). CDR3 residues: CASSLGWLDTGELFF.

This sequence joins TRBV20-1 and TRBJ2-3. The CDR3 has 12 residues. CDR1 DFQATT and CDR2 SNEGSKA come from the germline V gene (reference sequence). CDR3 sequence: CSARVEGYAQYF.

The genes are TRBV10-2 and TRBJ2-6. This CDR3 is built from 14 residues. Germline V gene sequence: CDR1 WSHSY, CDR2 SAAADI. CDR3 loop: CASRKTTGANVLTF.

The chain is built from TRBV5-1 and TRBJ1-5; TCRdb names TRBD1, which stays unverified in the absence of DNA. The CDR3 extends over 16 amino acids. Germline V gene lookup returns CDR1 SGHRS and CDR2 YFSETQ. CDR3: CASSLARDPGNQPQHF.

The chain uses TRBV12-3 or TRBV12-4 and TRBJ2-3. The CDR3 spans 13 residues. CDR3 residues: CASSLYETDTQYF.

The V call is TRBV4-1, the J call TRBJ2-5; TCRdb calls TRBD1, which cannot be checked without DNA. The CDR3 covers 16 residues. Germline CDR1 MGHRA, CDR2 YSYEKL. CDR3: CASSQDRSGDRETQYF.

The gene calls are TRBV4-1 and TRBJ2-2; TCRdb returns TRBD1, unconfirmable since there is no DNA. Germline-derived CDR1 and CDR2 are MGHRA and YSYEKL. This CDR3 is 15 amino acids long. CDR3 sequence reads: CASSRPGDKGGELFF.

The V and J genes are TRBV5-1 and TRBJ2-1. This CDR3 is 12 amino acids long. Germline V gene data show CDR1 as SGHRS and CDR2 as YFSETQ. The CDR3 region is CASSLTSNEQFF.

The V and J genes are TRBV5-5 and TRBJ1-4. Germline CDR1 and CDR2: SGHKS and YYEKEE (reference sequence). The CDR3 totals 15 residues. The CDR3 protein is CASSLGGANGEKLFF.

The V call is TRBV12-3 or TRBV12-4, the J call TRBJ1-2; there is no DNA to check the TCRdb D call of TRBD1. This CDR3 has 13 amino acids. The CDR3 region is CASSRDRGHGYTF.

V gene TRBV7-9 combines with J gene TRBJ2-7; the TCRdb D gene call, TRBD1, has no DNA to confirm it. The CDR3 runs to 14 residues. The germline V gene encodes CDR1 SEHNR and CDR2 FQNEAQ (reference sequence). The chain's CDR3 is CASSSDLRPGEQYF. The full variable domain, its missing parts supplied by reference TRBV7-9 and TRBJ2-7, is DTGVSQNPRHKITKRGQNVTFRCDPISEHNRLYWYRQTLGQGPEFLTYFQNEAQLEKSRLLSDRFSAERPKGSFSTLEIQRTEQGDSAMYLCASSSDLRPGEQYFGPGTRLTVT.

The chain recombines TRBV9 with TRBJ2-3; TCRdb picks TRBD1, but there is no DNA to check that call. The CDR3 sequence is 15 residues long. From germline, CDR1 is SGDLS and CDR2 YYNGEE. The CDR3 loop reads CASNPTGVSADTQYF.

V usage is TRBV5-6 and J usage is TRBJ2-1; TCRdb designates TRBD2, a call that cannot be tested without DNA. The CDR3 has 17 residues. Germline CDR1 is SGHDT and CDR2 is YYEEEE. The chain's CDR3 is CASSLGTGAGAANEQFF.

The chain employs TRBV7-9 and TRBJ2-5; TCRdb picks TRBD1, but there is no DNA to check that call. The CDR3 spans 15 residues. Germline values: CDR1 SEHNR, CDR2 FQNEAQ (reference sequence). CDR3 sequence reads: CASSLHRDNQETQYF.

V gene TRBV4-2 combines with J gene TRBJ2-5. The CDR3 is 13 residues long. Germline CDR1 is LGHNA and CDR2 is YNFKEQ. CDR3 sequence: CASSQDLLETQYF.

This chain uses TRBV7-6 with TRBJ2-1. CDR1 is SGHVS, CDR2 FNYEAQ, per germline. The CDR3 length is 14 residues. The CDR3 sequence: CASSLEPRHNEQFF.

The chain has TRBV7-2 and TRBJ2-5; the D call of TRBD1 rests on TCRdb alone, since no DNA is present to check it. CDR1 SGHTA and CDR2 FQGNSA come from the germline V gene. CDR3 size: 14 residues. CDR3 loop: CASSAWGVYETQYF.

V gene TRBV5-5 combines with J gene TRBJ2-5. There are 15 residues in the CDR3. The germline CDR1 and CDR2 sequences are SGHKS and YYEKEE (reference sequence). This chain's CDR3 is CASSYGPTQQETQYF.

The chain carries TRBV12-3 or TRBV12-4 and TRBJ1-5; TCRdb selects TRBD1, and the lack of DNA leaves this call unchecked. The CDR3 consists of 17 residues. Here the CDR3 reads CASSLLVGGSLNQPQHF.

V gene TRBV11-3 combines with J gene TRBJ2-1; TCRdb outputs TRBD1, but without DNA this stays unchecked. Germline assignment: CDR1 SGHNT and CDR2 YENEEA. The CDR3 is 12 residues long. CDR3 amino acids: CASSSRPKEQFF.